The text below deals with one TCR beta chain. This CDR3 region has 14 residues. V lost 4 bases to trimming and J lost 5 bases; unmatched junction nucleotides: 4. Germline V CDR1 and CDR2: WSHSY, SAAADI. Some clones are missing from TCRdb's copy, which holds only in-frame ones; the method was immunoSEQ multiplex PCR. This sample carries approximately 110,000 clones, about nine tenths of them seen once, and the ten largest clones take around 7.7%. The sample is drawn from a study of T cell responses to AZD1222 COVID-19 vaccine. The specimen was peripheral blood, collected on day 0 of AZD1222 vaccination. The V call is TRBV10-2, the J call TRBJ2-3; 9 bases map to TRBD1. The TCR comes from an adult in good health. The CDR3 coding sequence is TGCGCCAGCAGTGGGGACAGGGTTAAAGATACGCAGTATTTT. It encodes CASSGDRVKDTQYF.